This T cell receptor (beta chain) was captured by sequencing in a study of prognosis after radiotherapy for stage I lung cancer. Two rounds of multiplex PCR amplified TCR beta CDR3 from genomic DNA. Individual primers that were specific to each TRBV and TRBJ gene served in first-round PCR. TCRdb called the multiplex PCR reads again in MiXCR, with one record for every CDR3 protein. Of approximately 30,000 distinct CDR3 sequences detected, approximately 30% appear once; the ten largest clones hold 33%. Germline V gene sequence: CDR1 DFQATT, CDR2 SNEGSKA (reference sequence). This CDR3 comprises 17 residues. As to this clonotype: A read error may account for a junction end that differs from germline.

This specimen was PBMCs, taken before or after stereotactic body radiation therapy (not recorded which). V and J are TRBV20-1 and TRBJ2-2, with 13 bases fitting TRBD2. The sequence was obtained from a donor aged 50 or older with non-small cell lung cancer. The CDR3 DNA follows: TGCAGTGCTAAAGGGACTAGCGGGAATCTGAGCACCTGGGAGCTGTTTTTT. This translates into CSAKGTSGNLSTWELFF.